This paragraph reports one T cell receptor (beta chain). There is no known antigen for this receptor. Base qualities are not recorded, but no much larger clone differs from it by a single base. The same CDR3 arises from other DNA sequences in this sample as well. Trimming removed 0 bases from V and 0 bases from J, leaving 6 bases between the germline ends. The CDR3 sequence holds 15 residues, the cysteine and phenylalanine included. Of the read, only the CDR3 DNA is kept; its 45 bases are in frame from base 1. CDR1 and CDR2, per the germline V gene, are SGHRS and YFSETQ. Using the deep immunoSEQ assay, multiplex PCR amplified TCR CDR3 regions from genomic DNA. Genomic DNA extracted from each cell subset was distributed evenly over all wells of several immunoSEQ 96-well plates, and each plate served as one replicate. For sorted subsets, each replicate PCR was loaded with 200 ng genomic DNA, equivalent to 25,000 to 35,000 T cell genomes. The purified libraries were quantified using a Qubit 3.0 fluorometer, sized with a Bioanalyzer 2100, and then quantified again using the KAPA Library Quantification kit. A separate single-read 150-cycle Illumina NextSeq 550 flow cell was used to sequence each immunoSEQ 96-well plate. The authors' pipeline ran thus. Because the immunoSEQ output held only junctional sequences and lacked quality scores, the filtering could not match the filtering applied to full-length reads. Sequences were annotated with PyIR, a Python wrapper for IgBLAST v1.9, using IMGT germline references to assign V/J genes and CDR3. Reads were removed for weak V/J assignments (E-value above 1e-6), missing CDR3, stop codons, out-of-frame junctions, or ambiguous translated residues. V3J clonotypes were defined as sequences sharing an identical inferred V gene, J gene, and CDR3 amino acid sequence. Percentage overlap between repertoires was computed as shared unique clonotypes divided by the size of the smaller repertoire. RTK rarefaction, the Chao1 estimator, and Recon v2.1 estimates of unobserved clonotypes were used to assess repertoire richness. OLGA was used to compute generation probabilities for all TCRbeta clonotypes that the gDNA method yielded from a few donors. Imported from immuneACCESS, the table was reduced by TCRdb to in-frame sequences with V and J called. These copies leave out some clones; in studies compared against another copy, an unresolved V gene accounts for under half, and the cause of the remainder is not known. The DNA gave D and trimming, while V, J and clone size come from that table. For this sample there are about 1 million clones; about 75% appear just once. Nearly 1.5% of the sample lies in the top ten.

The sample comes from a study of shared clonotypes between healthy human individuals (dated by TCRdb to between 2020 and 2021). Some background on the complete study: The cohort included three men and a couple of women between 18 and 49 years of age. For each donor, CD4 naive and CD4 memory were each run on three plates, CD8 naive on two plates, and CD8 memory on one plate. To estimate repertoire size and how much clonotypes are shared between individuals, the study performed deep sequencing of blood TCR repertoires from about five healthy adults. To increase sequencing depth and limit assay-specific biases, different laboratories used diverse techniques to prepare libraries and sequence TCR repertoires. Between about 0.9 and 10 billion PBMCs per donor were obtained by leukapheresis.

The donors were healthy, HIV-negative adults who had no recently reported acute infections or vaccinations. Every donor was a Caucasian adult residing in Nashville, Tennessee, USA. CD4+ T cells were enriched by magnetic negative selection, after which naive cells were positively selected on CD45RA and the negative fraction was taken as the memory subset. Blood was obtained by leukapheresis, after which PBMCs were separated by Ficoll-Histopaque density gradient centrifugation and cryopreserved in liquid nitrogen vapor phase. Analytical flow cytometry was used to check the purity and quantity of every magnetically sorted T cell population. Each sorted fraction had its genomic DNA isolated and then quantified by UV absorbance on a Nanodrop 2000c. Overall study results and their limits: Because the study included only a small number of donors, the genetic and exposure-history diversity represented was limited. Incomplete sequencing was indicated by rarefaction of sorted-subset datasets, despite the large sequencing depth. Across four donors, about 5.2% of naive CD4, approximately 3.6% of naive CD8, 2.3% of memory CD4, and 0.4% of memory CD8 clonotypes were shared. Pairwise subsampling indicated that sequencing depth was expected to affect the degree of clonotype sharing among donors. Larger estimated clonotype richness was generally found for naive subsets than for memory subsets. Only blood was sampled, and tissue TCR repertoires likely differ from those in blood. Clonotypes shared by all four sorted-subset donors showed higher generation probabilities than non-shared clonotypes.

The sample taken for sequencing was memory CD4+ T cells sorted from blood. Sample cell subset or site, as interpreted from the label and publication: CD45RA-negative fraction. The TCR sequence derives from a man aged 18-30 years in good health. The receptor chain draws on TRBV5-1 and TRBJ2-2, with no reliable assignment of the D segment. The nucleotides read TGCGCCAGCAGCTTGGTTACAGCGAACACCGGGGAGCTGTTTTTT. Its amino acids are CASSLVTANTGELFF.